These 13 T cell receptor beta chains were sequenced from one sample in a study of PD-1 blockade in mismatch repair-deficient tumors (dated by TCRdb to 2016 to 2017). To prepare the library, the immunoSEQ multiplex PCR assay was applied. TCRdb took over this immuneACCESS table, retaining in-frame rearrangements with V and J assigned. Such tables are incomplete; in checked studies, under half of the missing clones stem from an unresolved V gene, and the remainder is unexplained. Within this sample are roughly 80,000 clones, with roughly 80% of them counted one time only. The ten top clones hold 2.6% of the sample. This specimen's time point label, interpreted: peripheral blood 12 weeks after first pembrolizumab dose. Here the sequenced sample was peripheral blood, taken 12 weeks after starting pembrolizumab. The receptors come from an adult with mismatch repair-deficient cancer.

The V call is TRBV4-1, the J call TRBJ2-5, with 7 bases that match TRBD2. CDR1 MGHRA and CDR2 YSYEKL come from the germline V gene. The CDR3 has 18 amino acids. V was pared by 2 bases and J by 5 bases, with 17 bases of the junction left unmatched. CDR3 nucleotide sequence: TGCGCCAGCAGCCAATCCGGCCGTGCGGGCGGGAGAAGTGAGACCCAGTACTTC. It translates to CASSQSGRAGGRSETQYF.

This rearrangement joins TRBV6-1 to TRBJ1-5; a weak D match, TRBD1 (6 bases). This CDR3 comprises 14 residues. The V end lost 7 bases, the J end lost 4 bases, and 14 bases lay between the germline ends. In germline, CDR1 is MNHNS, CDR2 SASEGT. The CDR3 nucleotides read TGTGCCAGCAATACAGGGCTGAGGAATCAGCCCCAGCATTTT. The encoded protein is CASNTGLRNQPQHF.

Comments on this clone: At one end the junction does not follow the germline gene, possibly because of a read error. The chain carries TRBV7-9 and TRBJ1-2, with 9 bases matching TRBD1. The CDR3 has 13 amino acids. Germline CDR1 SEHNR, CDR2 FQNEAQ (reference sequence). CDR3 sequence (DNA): TGTGCCAGCAGCCTAGCCGGGACAGGGCTATTCTCCTTC. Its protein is CASSLAGTGLFSF.

CDR3 in amino acids: CASGSSRDRGEKLFF. The CDR3, as DNA: TGTGCTAGTGGCTCTTCCCGGGACAGGGGTGAAAAACTGTTTTTT. This sequence joins TRBV12-5 and TRBJ1-4, with 10 bases identical to TRBD1. With 6 bases clipped from V and 7 bases from J, the junction kept 8 bases outside the gene matches. CDR3 length equals 15 residues. Germline-derived CDR1 and CDR2 are LGHNT and FRNRAP.

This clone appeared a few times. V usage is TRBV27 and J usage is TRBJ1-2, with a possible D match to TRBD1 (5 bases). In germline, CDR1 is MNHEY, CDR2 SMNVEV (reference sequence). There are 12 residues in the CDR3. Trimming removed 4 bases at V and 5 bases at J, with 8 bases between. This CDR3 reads CASSSEGYGYTF. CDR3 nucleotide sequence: TGTGCCAGCAGTTCAGAGGGGTATGGCTACACCTTC.

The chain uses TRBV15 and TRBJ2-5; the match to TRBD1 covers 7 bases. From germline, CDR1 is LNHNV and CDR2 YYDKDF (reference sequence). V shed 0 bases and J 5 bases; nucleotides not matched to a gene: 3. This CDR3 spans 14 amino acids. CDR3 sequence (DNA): TGTGCCACCAGCAGAGATCCCAGGGGGGAGACCCAGTACTTC. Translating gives CATSRDPRGETQYF.

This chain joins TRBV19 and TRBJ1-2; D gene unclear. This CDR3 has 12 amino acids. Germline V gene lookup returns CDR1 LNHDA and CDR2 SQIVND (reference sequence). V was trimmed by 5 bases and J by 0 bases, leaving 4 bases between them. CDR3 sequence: CASSPANYGYTF. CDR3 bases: TGTGCCAGTAGTCCAGCTAACTATGGCTACACCTTC.

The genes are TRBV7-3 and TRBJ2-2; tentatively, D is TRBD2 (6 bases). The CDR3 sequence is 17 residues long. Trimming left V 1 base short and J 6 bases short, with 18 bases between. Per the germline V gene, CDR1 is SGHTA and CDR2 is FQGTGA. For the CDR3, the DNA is TGTGCCAGCAGCTTAAGAGCTGGCGGGAATCGGGCCGGGGAGCTGTTTTTT. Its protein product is CASSLRAGGNRAGELFF.

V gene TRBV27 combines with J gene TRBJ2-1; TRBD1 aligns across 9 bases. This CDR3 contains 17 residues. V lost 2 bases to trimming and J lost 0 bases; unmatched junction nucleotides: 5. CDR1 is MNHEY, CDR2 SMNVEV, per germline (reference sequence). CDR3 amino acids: CASSLTGQGYSYNEQFF. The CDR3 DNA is TGTGCCAGCAGTTTAACGGGACAGGGATACTCCTACAATGAGCAGTTCTTC.

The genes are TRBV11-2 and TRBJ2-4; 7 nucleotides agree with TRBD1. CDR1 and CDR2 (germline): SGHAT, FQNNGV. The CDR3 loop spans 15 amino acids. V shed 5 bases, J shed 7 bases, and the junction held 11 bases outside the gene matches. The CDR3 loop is CASSPYRGNGNIQYF. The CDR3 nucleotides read TGTGCCAGCAGCCCTTACAGGGGAAATGGGAACATTCAGTACTTC.

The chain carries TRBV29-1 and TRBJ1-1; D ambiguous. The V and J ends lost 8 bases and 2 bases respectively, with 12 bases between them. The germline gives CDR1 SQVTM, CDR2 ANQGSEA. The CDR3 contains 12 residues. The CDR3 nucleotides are TGCAGCTCCGGCGGAGCCAACACTGAAGCTTTCTTT. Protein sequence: CSSGGANTEAFF.

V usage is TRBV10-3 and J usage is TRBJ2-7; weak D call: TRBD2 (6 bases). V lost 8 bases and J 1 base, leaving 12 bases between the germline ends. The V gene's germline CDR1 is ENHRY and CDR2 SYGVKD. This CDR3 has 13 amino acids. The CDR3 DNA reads TGTGCCATCCGGGGGAGACTTTCCTACGAGCAGTACTTC. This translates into CAIRGRLSYEQYF.

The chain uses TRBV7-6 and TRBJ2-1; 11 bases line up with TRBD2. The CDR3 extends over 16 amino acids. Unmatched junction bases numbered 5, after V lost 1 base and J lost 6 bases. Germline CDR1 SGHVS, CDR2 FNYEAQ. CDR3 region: CASSLVLAGGSNEQFF. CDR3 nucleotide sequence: TGTGCCAGCAGCTTAGTCCTAGCGGGAGGTAGCAATGAGCAGTTCTTC.